The sequence of this TCR beta chain was determined in a study of radiation and T cells in renal cell carcinoma. Study-wide findings and caveats: Baseline intratumoral clonotype presence is unknown without pretreatment biopsies. From baseline, blood top tumor clonotypes peaked at 2 weeks post-radiation.

This CDR3 spans 17 amino acids. V gave up 3 bases and J gave up 9 bases; unmatched junction bases: 18. Germline CDR1 is SGDLS and CDR2 is YYNGEE. Time point noted: blood 2 weeks post-SBRT. The treatment: 15 Gy SBRT to primary tumor, nephrectomy 4 weeks later. Radiation-treated patients gave blood at baseline, week 2 and week 4. On this clone: What it binds is not known.

Assay used: immunoSEQ multiplex PCR; TCRdb lists only in-frame clones, some missing. The sample records roughly 120,000 clones, more than 80% being singletons. The TCR originated in a woman aged 55-69 years with renal cell carcinoma. The chain has TRBV9 and TRBJ2-1; 7 bases fit TRBD2. The sequencing here drew on blood, taken from a patient whose treatment included radiotherapy and nephrectomy. CDR3 sequence reads: CASSAQHGREAGREQFF. The CDR3 nucleotides are TGTGCCAGCAGCGCCCAACATGGTCGGGAGGCGGGACGTGAGCAGTTCTTC.